This T cell receptor (beta chain) was captured in a study of blood T cell repertoires in COVID-19 (dated by TCRdb to 2019 to 2021). Background for the entire study: Collaborator samples came from the United States, Italy and Spain and covered acute and convalescent phases of COVID-19. The dataset comprised deeply sampled blood TCRbeta repertoires from subjects exposed to, actively infected with, or recovered from COVID-19. Where available, HLA class I and class II types were obtained from metadata supplied by the sample provider rather than from assay-based typing. The repertoires were released in a freely available public database meant as a resource for research on the immune response to SARS-CoV-2. The prospective study material was composed of cDNA or gDNA derived from T cells, B-cell-depleted T cells, or PBMCs. The samples were drawn from two sources: the first 160 participants of the ongoing ImmuneRACE study, and some 1,300 subjects contributed by 6 global collaborators. A de-identified subject ID, COVID-19 status, age in years and sex were almost always included in the sample metadata. The paper's findings and limits, for the study overall: The quantity of clinical and demographic metadata differed by source and by participant and was supplied without curation.

In regard to this clone: It has no known antigen specificity. Nothing much larger sits one base from this clone, and base qualities are not available.

CDR1 SGHKS and CDR2 YYEKEE were looked up in the germline V gene (reference sequence). The germline V and J ends show losses of 4 bases and 4 bases respectively, and no gene match explains 10 bases of the junction. Including cysteine and phenylalanine, the CDR3 has 15 amino acids. The read is trimmed to its CDR3 DNA, 45 bases read in frame from base 1. TCRbeta CDR3 regions were amplified from genomic DNA by means of the immunoSEQ Assay, a bias-controlled multiplex PCR. The authors processed their data as follows. The number of nucleated cells in each sample was estimated from the amplification of reference gene primers within the assay. To quantify the absolute abundance of each unique TCRbeta CDR3 rearrangement, sequence reads were collapsed and filtered. Productive Simpson clonality was computed per sample as the square root of Simpson's diversity index over productive rearrangements. Imported from immuneACCESS, the table was reduced by TCRdb to in-frame sequences with V and J called. These copies leave out some clones; in studies compared against another copy, an unresolved V gene accounts for under half, and the cause of the remainder is not known. Clonal size and the V and J genes are those of that table, whereas D and trimming came from the DNA. Counted in this sample were some 300,000 clones; around 90% of them appeared once. Of the sample, around 5.8% falls within the top ten clones.

One collaborating source in Seattle enrolled patients while the patients were actively infected and followed the patients over time throughout the course of disease. The collaborating institutions used their own protocols to collect whole blood in K2EDTA tubes. For TCRbeta analysis, collaborator samples were shipped as frozen whole blood, as isolated PBMCs, or as DNA extracted from either sample type. Recombination joined TRBV5-5 with TRBJ1-1, with 7 bases matching TRBD1. This TCR was recovered from a woman aged 50 to 65 with COVID-19, enrolled during active disease. The sequencing sample was made of peripheral blood. The bases are TGTGCCAGCAGCAACCTTCTGACAGGGATCACTGAAGCTTTCTTT. Translation gives CASSNLLTGITEAFF.